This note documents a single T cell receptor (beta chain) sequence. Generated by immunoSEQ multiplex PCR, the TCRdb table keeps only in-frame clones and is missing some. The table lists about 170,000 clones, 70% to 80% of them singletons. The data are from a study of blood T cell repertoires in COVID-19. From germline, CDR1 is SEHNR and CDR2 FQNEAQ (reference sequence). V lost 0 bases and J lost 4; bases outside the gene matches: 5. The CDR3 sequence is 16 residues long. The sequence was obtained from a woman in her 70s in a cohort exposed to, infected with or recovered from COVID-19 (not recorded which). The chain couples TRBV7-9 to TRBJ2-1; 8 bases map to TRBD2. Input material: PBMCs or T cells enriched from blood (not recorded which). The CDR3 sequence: CASSLASGGSYNEQFF. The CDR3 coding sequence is TGTGCCAGCAGCTTAGCATCGGGGGGGAGTTACAATGAGCAGTTCTTC.